This T cell receptor beta chain was identified in a study of T cells in Graves' hyperthyroidism and ophthalmopathy. General study points: Onset of ophthalmopathy came a median roughly 6 months after the model predicted it.

This clonotype was counted at least ten times. Its antigen is not identified. Regions amplified from RNA transcripts were the TCR beta CDR3 regions. The TCR CDR3 was amplified in a first-round RT-PCR using the HTBI primer set. One entry per CDR3 protein results from TCRdb running MiXCR on the multiplex PCR reads. In the table there are about half a million distinct CDR3 sequences, about a fifth of which are singletons. The CDR3 is made up of 16 amino acids. Germline assignment: CDR1 GTSNPN and CDR2 SVGIG (reference sequence). V was cut by 2 bases and J by 4 bases, with 20 bases left in between. This receptor was identified in a man between 18 and 29 years old with Graves' hyperthyroidism. The chain recombines TRBV30 with TRBJ1-2; D is uncertain. The sequenced material came from blood. The CDR3 spells CAWSSIDRRPGYGYTF. DNA of the CDR3: TGTGCCTGGAGTTCAATTGACCGCAGACCGGGCTATGGCTACACCTTC.